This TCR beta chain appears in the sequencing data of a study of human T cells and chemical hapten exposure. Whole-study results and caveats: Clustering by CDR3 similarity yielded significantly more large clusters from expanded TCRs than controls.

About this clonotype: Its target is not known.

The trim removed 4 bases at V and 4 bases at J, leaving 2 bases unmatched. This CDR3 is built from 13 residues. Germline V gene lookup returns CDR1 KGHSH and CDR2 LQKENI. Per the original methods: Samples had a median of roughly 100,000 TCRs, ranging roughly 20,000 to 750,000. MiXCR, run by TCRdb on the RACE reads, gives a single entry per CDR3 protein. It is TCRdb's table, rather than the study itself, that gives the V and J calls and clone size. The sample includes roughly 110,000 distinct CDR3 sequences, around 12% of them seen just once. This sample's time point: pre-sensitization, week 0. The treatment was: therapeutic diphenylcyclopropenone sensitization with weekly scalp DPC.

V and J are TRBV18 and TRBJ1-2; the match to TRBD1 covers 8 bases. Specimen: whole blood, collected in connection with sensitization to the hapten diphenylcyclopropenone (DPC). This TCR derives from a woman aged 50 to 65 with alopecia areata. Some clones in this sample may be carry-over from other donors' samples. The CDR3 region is CASSLQGGYGYTF. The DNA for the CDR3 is TGTGCCAGCTCACTACAGGGGGGCTATGGCTACACCTTC.